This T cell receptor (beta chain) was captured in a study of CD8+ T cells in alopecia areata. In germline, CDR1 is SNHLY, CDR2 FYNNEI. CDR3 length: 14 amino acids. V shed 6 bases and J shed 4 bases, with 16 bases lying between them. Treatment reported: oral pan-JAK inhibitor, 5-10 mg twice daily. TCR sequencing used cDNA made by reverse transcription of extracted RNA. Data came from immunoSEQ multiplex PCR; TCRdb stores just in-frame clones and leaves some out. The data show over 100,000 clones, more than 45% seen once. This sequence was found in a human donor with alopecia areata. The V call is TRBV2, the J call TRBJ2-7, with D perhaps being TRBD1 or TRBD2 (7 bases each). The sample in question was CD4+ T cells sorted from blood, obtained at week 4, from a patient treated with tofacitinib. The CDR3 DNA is TGTGCCAGCAGAAACCAGGGGGGGCTATACGAGCAGTACTTC. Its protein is CASRNQGGLYEQYF.